This entry lists 5 T cell receptor beta chains sequenced from one sample in a study of T cells in Graves' hyperthyroidism and ophthalmopathy (dated by TCRdb to between 2018 and 2020). The protocol used for the library was multiplex PCR. The reads were generated on an Illumina HiSeq 2000. The TCR beta CDR3 regions were amplified from the RNA transcripts. For the first round of RT-PCR on the TCR CDR3, the HTBI primer set was used together with the Qiagen OneStep RT-PCR kit. TCRdb applied fastp at Q25 and MiXCR to the public reads, then kept only in-frame beta chains. Each CDR3 protein appears once, grouped with its most common genes and DNA. The sample table holds around 200,000 distinct CDR3 sequences, of which about 17% were seen once. The ten biggest clones cover 25% to 30% of the sample. The sequenced material came from blood. These receptors were collected from a woman between 50 and 59 years old with Graves' hyperthyroidism.

This clonotype was counted a few times. The chain is built from TRBV3-1 and TRBJ2-1, with D unresolved. With 0 bases removed from V and 7 bases from J, the gap between germline ends came to 4 bases. The CDR3 is made up of 12 amino acids. Germline CDR1 and CDR2: LGHDT and YNNKEL (reference sequence). The CDR3 protein is CASSQEANEQFF. The CDR3 coding sequence is TGTGCCAGCAGCCAAGAAGCAAATGAGCAGTTCTTC.

The V call is TRBV6-2 or TRBV6-3, the J call TRBJ2-2; D is possibly TRBD1 or TRBD2 (5 bases each). V was clipped by 8 bases and J by 0 bases, with 13 bases between them. Germline CDR1 is MNHEY and CDR2 is SVGEGT. CDR3 length equals 15 residues. CDR3 in DNA: TGTGCCAGCCGGGGCGGGCCCCCGAACACCGGGGAGCTGTTTTTT. Its protein product is CASRGGPPNTGELFF.

This clonotype was counted between two and nine times. J is TRBJ2-3 and V is TRBV20-1; 11 nucleotides align to TRBD2. The V and J ends lost 0 bases and 5 bases, in that order; junction bases with no gene match: 4. The V gene's germline CDR1 is DFQATT and CDR2 SNEGSKA (reference sequence). The CDR3 spans 15 residues. The CDR3 sequence is CSARDFSGGVDTQYF. The DNA for the CDR3 is TGCAGTGCTAGAGATTTTAGCGGGGGGGTAGATACGCAGTATTTT.

This clonotype was counted ten times or more. The chain has TRBV7-2 and TRBJ2-2; D not certain. The CDR3 sequence is 14 residues long. Per germline, CDR1 SGHTA and CDR2 FQGNSA. The V gene lost 3 bases and the J gene lost 4 bases, with 9 bases spanning the gap. The CDR3 nucleotides read TGTGCCAGCAGCTTTGGCAGCCGCACCGGGGAGCTGTTTTTT. Protein product: CASSFGSRTGELFF.

This clonotype was recorded many times. V is TRBV6-1 and J is TRBJ1-6; TRBD1 agrees at 9 bases. This CDR3 has 18 residues. The V segment lost 5 bases and the J segment 1 base; nucleotides outside the gene matches: 9. Germline CDR1 and CDR2: MNHNS and SASEGT. The CDR3 reads CASSWTGQGGSYNSPLHF. CDR3 DNA: TGTGCCAGCAGTTGGACGGGACAGGGAGGGTCCTATAATTCACCCCTCCACTTT.